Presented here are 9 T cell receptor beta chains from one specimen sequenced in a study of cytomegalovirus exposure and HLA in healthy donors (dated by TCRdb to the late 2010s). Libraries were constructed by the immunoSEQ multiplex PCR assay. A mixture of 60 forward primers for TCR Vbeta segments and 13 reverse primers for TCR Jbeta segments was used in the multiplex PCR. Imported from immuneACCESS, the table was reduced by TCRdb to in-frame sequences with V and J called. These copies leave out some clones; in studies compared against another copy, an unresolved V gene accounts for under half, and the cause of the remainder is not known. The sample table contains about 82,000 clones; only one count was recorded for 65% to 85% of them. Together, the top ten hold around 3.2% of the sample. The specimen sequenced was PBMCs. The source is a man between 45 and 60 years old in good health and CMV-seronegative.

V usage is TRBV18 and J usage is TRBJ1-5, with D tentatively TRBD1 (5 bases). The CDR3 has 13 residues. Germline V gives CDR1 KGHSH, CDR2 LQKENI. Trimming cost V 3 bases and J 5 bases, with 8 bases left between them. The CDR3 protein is CASSPEGDQPQHF. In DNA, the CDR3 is TGTGCCAGCTCACCGGAAGGGGATCAGCCCCAGCATTTT. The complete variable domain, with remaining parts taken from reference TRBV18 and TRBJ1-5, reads NAGVMQNPRHLVRRRGQEARLRCSPMKGHSHVYWYRQLPEEGLKFMVYLQKENIIDESGMPKERFSAEFPKEGPSILRIQQVVRGDSAAYFCASSPEGDQPQHFGDGTRLSIL.

This CDR3 is CASSQGGPGNTIYF. The CDR3 DNA reads as TGTGCCAGCAGCCAAGGGGGACCTGGAAACACCATATATTTT. This chain uses TRBV7-3 with TRBJ1-3, with a possible D match to TRBD1 (6 bases). The CDR3 contains 14 residues. CDR1 and CDR2 (germline): SGHTA, FQGTGA. Between the trimmed V and J ends, which lost 5 bases and 2 bases, there was a span of 10 bases.

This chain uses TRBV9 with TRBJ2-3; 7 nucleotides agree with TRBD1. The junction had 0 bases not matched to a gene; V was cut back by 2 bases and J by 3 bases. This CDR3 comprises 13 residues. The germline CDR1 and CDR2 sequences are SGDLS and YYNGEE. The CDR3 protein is CASSVDRTDTQYF. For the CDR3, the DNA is TGTGCCAGCAGCGTGGACAGGACAGATACGCAGTATTTT.

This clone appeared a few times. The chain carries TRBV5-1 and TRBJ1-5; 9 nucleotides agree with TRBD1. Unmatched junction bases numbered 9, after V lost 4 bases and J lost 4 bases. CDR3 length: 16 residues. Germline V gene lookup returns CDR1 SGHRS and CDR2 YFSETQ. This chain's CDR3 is CASSPTPGQGNQPQHF. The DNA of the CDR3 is TGCGCCAGCAGCCCCACCCCGGGACAGGGTAATCAGCCCCAGCATTTT.

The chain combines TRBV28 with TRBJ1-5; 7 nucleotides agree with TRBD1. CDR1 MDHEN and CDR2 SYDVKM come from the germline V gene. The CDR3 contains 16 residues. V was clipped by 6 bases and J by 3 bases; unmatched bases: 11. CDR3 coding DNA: TGTGCCAGCAGCAAACGGACAGGAATAGTCAATCAGCCCCAGCATTTT. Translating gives CASSKRTGIVNQPQHF.

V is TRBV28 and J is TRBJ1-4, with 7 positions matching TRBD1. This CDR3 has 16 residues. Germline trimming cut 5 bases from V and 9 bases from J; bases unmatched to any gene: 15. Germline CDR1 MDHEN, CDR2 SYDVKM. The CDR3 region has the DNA TGTGCCAGCAGTCTCAATCAGGGGGGCGCTCTTAAAAAACTGTTTTTT. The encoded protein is CASSLNQGGALKKLFF.

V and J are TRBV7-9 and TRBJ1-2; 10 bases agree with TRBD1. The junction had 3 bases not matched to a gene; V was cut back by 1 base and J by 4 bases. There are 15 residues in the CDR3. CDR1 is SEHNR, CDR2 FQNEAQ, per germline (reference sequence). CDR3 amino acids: CASSLGQGASYGYTF. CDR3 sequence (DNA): TGTGCCAGCAGCTTAGGACAGGGGGCGTCCTATGGCTACACCTTC.

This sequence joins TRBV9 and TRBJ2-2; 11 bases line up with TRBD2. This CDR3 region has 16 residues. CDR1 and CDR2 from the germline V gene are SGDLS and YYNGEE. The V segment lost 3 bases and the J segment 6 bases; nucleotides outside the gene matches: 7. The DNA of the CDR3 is TGTGCCAGCAGCGCCCCGGGACTAGCGGATCCCGGGGAGCTGTTTTTT. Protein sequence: CASSAPGLADPGELFF.

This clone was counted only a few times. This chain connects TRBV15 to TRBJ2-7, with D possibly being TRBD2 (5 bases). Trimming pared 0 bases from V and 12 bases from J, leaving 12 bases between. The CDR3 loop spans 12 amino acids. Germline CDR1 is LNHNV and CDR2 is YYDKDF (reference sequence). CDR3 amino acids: CATSREAEGRYF. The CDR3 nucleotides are TGTGCCACCAGCAGAGAGGCCGAGGGAAGGTACTTC.